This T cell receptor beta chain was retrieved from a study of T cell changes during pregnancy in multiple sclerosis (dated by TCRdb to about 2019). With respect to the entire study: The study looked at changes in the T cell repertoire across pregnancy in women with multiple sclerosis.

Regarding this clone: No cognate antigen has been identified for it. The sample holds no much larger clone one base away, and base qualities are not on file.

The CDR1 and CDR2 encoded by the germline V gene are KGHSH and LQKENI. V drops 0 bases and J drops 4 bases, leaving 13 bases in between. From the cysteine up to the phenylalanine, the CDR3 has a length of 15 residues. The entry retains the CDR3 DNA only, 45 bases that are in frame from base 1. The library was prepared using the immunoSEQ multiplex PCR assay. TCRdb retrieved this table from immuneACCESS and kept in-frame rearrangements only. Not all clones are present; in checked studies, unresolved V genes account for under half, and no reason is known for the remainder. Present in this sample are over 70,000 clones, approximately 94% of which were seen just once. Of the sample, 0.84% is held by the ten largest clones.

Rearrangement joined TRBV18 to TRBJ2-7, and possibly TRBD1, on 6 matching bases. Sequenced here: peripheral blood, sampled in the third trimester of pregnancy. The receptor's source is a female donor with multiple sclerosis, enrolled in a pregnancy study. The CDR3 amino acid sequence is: CASSPPNSRGYEQYF. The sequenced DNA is TGTGCCAGCTCACCACCGAATTCCAGGGGTTACGAGCAGTACTTC.